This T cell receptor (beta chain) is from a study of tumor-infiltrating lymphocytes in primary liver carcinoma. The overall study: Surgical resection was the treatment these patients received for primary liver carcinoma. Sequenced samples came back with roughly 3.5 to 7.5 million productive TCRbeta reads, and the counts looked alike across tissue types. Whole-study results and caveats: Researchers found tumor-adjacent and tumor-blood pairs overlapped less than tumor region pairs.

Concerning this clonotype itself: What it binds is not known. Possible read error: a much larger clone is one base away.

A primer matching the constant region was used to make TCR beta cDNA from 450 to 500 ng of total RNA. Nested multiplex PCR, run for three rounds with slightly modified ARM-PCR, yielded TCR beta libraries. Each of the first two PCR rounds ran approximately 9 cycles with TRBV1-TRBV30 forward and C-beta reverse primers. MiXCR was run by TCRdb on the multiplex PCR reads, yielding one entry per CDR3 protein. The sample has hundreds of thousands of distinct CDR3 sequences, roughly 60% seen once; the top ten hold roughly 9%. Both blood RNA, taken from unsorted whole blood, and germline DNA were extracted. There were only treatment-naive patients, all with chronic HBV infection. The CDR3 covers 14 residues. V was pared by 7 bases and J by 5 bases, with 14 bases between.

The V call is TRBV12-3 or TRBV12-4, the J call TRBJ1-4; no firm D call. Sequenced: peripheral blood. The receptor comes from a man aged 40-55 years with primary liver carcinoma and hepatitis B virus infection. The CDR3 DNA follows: TGTGCCAGCACTCTGGAAGGGTGGAATGAAAAACTGTTTTTT. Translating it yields CASTLEGWNEKLFF.